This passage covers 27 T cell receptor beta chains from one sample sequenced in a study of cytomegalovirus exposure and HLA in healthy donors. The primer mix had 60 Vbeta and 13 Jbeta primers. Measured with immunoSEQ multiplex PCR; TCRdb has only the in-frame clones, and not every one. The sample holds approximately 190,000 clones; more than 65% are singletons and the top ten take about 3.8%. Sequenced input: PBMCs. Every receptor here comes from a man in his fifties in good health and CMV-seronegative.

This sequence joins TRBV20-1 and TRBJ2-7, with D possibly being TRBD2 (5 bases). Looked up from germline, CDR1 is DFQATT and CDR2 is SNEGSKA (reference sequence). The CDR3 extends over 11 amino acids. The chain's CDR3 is CSAGENYEQYF. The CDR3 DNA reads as TGCAGCGCCGGGGAGAACTACGAGCAGTACTTC.

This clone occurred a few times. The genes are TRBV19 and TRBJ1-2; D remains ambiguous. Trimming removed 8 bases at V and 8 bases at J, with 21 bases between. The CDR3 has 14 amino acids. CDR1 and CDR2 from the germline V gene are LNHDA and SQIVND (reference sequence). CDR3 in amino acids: CASRVRGGEGGYTF. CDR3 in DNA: TGTGCCAGTCGCGTTCGTGGCGGAGAGGGAGGCTACACCTTC.

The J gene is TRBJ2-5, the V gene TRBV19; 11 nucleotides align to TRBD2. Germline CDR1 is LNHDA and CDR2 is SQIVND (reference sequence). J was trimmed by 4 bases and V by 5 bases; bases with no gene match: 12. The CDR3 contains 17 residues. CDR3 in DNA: TGTGCCAGTAGTTACCCGGGGGTAGCGGGGGGGCGAGAGACCCAGTACTTC. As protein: CASSYPGVAGGRETQYF.

DNA for the CDR3: TGTGCCAGCAGCGGACTAGCGGGGGGGCTTCAAGAGACCCAGTACTTC. Its translation is CASSGLAGGLQETQYF. The chain is built from TRBV9 and TRBJ2-5; TRBD2 matches at 14 bases. The CDR3 sequence is 16 residues long. J gave up 2 bases and V 3 bases, and 3 bases lay outside the gene matches. Germline CDR1 SGDLS, CDR2 YYNGEE.

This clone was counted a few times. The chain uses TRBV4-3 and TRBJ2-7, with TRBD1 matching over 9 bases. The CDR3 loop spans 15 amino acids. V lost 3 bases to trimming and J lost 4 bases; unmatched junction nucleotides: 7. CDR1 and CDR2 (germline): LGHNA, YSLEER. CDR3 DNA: TGCGCCAGCAGCCAGTCCGGGACAGGGATATACGAGCAGTACTTC. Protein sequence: CASSQSGTGIYEQYF.

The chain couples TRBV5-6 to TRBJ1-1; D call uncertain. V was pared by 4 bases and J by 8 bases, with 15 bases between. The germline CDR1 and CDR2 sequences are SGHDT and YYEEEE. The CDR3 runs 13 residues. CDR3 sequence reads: CASSSRWAGEAFF. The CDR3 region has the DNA TGTGCCAGCAGCAGTCGTTGGGCGGGCGAAGCTTTCTTT. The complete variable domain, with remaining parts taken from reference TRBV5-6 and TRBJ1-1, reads DAGVTQSPTHLIKTRGQQVTLRCSPKSGHDTVSWYQQALGQGPQFIFQYYEEEERQRGNFPDRFSGHQFPNYSSELNVNALLLGDSALYLCASSSRWAGEAFFGQGTRLTVV.

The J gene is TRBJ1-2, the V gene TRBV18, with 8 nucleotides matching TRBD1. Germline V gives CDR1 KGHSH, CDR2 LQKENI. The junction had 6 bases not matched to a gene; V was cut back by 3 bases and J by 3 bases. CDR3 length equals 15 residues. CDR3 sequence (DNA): TGTGCCAGCTCACCGGGTGCAGGGGGCGACTATGGCTACACCTTC. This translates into CASSPGAGGDYGYTF.

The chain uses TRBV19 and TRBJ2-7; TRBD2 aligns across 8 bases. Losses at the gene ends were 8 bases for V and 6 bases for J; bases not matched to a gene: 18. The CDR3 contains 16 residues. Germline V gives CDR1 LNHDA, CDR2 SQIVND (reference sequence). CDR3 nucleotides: TGTGCCAGTGCGGGAGGTCCCGGGGTCGGAAAAGGCGAGCAGTACTTC. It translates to CASAGGPGVGKGEQYF. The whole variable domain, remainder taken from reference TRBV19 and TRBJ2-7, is DGGITQSPKYLFRKEGQNVTLSCEQNLNHDAMYWYRQDPGQGLRLIYYSQIVNDFQKGDIAEGYSVSREKKESFPLTVTSAQKNPTAFYLCASAGGPGVGKGEQYFGPGTRLTVT.

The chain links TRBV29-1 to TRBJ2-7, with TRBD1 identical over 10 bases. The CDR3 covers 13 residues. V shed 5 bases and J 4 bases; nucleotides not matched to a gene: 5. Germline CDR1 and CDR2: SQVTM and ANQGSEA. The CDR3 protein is CSVNRDRGYEQYF. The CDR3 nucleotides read TGCAGCGTTAACCGGGACAGGGGTTACGAGCAGTACTTC.

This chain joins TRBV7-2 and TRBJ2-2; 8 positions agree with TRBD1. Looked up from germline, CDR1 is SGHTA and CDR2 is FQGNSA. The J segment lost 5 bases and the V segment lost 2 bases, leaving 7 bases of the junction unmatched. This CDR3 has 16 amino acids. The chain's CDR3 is CASSLWGTGSTGELFF. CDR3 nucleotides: TGTGCCAGCAGCTTATGGGGGACAGGAAGTACCGGGGAGCTGTTTTTT.

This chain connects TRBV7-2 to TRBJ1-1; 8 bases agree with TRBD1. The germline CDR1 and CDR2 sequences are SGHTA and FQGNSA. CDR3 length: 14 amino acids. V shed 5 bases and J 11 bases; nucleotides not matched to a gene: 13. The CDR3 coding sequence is TGTGCCAGCAGCAACGGCGACAGGGGAGTTGGGGCTTTCTTT. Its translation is CASSNGDRGVGAFF.

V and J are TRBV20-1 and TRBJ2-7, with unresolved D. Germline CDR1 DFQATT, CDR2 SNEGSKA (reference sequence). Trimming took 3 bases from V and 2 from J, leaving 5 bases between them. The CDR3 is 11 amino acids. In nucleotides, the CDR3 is TGCAGTGCTAGCGCGACCTACGAGCAGTACTTC. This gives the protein CSASATYEQYF.

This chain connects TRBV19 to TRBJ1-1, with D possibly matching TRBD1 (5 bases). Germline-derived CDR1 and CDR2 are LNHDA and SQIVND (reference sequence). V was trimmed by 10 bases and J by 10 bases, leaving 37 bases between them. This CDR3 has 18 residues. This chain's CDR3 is CATNFGWGSWGVAGGAFF. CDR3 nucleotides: TGTGCCACCAATTTTGGTTGGGGGTCCTGGGGGGTCGCGGGGGGAGCTTTCTTT.

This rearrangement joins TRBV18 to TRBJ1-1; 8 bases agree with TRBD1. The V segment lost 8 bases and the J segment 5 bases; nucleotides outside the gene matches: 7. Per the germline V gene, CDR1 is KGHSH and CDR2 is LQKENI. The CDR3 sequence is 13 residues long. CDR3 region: CASTGQGGTEAFF. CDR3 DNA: TGTGCCAGCACAGGACAGGGTGGGACTGAAGCTTTCTTT. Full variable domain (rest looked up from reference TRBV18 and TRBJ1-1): NAGVMQNPRHLVRRRGQEARLRCSPMKGHSHVYWYRQLPEEGLKFMVYLQKENIIDESGMPKERFSAEFPKEGPSILRIQQVVRGDSAAYFCASTGQGGTEAFFGQGTRLTVV.

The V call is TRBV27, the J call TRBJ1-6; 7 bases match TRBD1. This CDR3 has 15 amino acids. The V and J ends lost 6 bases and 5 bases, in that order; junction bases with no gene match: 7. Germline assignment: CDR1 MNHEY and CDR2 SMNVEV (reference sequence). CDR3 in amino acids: CASRRRDSDNSPLHF. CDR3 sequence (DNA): TGTGCCAGCAGACGGAGGGACAGCGATAATTCACCCCTCCACTTT.

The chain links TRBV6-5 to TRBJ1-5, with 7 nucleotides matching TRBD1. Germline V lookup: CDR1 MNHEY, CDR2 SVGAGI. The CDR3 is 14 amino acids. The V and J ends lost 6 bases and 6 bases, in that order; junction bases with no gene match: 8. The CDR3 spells CASSLRQGAQPQHF. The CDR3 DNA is TGTGCCAGCAGCTTAAGACAGGGAGCTCAGCCCCAGCATTTT.

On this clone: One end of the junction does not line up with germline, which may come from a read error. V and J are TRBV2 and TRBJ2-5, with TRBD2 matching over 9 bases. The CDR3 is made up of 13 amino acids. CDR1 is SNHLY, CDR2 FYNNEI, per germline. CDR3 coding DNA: TGTGCCAGCAAGTTAGCGGGGGAAGAGGCCCAGTACTTC. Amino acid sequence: CASKLAGEEAQYF.

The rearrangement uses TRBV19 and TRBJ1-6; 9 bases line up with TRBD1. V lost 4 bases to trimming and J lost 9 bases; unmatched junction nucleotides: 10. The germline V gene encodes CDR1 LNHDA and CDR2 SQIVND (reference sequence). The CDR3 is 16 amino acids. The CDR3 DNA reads TGTGCCAGTAGTAACCGGGACAGGGTACCAGGTTCACCCCTCCACTTT. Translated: CASSNRDRVPGSPLHF.

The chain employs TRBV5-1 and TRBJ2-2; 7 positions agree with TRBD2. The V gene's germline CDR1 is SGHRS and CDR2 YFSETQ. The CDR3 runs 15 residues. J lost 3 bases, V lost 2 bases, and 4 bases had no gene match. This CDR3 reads CASSFFRGDTGELFF. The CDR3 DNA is TGCGCCAGCAGCTTTTTTCGGGGGGACACCGGGGAGCTGTTTTTT. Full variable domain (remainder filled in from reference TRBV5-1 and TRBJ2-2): KAGVTQTPRYLIKTRGQQVTLSCSPISGHRSVSWYQQTPGQGLQFLFEYFSETQRNKGNFPGRFSGRQFSNSRSEMNVSTLELGDSALYLCASSFFRGDTGELFFGEGSRLTVL.

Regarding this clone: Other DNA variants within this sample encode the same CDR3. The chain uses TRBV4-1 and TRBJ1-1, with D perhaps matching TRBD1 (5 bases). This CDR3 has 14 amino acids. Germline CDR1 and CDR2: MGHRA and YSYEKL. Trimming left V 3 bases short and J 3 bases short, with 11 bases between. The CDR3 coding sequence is TGCGCCAGCAGCCAGGGACTCCTGGACACTGAAGCTTTCTTT. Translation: CASSQGLLDTEAFF.

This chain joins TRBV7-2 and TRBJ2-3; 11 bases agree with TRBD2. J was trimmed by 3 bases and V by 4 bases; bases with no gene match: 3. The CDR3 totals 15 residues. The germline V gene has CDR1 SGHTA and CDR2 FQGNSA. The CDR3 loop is CASSYLAGGTDTQYF. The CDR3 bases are TGTGCCAGCAGCTATCTAGCGGGGGGTACAGATACGCAGTATTTT.

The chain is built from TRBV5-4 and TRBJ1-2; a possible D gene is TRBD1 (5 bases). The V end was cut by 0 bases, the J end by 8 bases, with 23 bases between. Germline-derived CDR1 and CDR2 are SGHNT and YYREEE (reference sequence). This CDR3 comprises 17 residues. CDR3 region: CASSLEDVGGLGQGYTF. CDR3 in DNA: TGTGCCAGCAGCTTGGAAGACGTGGGGGGACTCGGGCAAGGCTACACCTTC. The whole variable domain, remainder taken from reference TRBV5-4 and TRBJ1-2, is ETGVTQSPTHLIKTRGQQVTLRCSSQSGHNTVSWYQQALGQGPQFIFQYYREEENGRGNFPPRFSGLQFPNYSSELNVNALELDDSALYLCASSLEDVGGLGQGYTFGSGTRLTVV.

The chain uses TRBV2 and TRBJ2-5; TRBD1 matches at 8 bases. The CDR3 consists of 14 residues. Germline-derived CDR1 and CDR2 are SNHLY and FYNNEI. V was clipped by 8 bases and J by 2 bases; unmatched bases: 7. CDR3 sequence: CASQGASGQETQYF. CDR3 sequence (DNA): TGTGCCAGCCAGGGGGCTTCAGGACAAGAGACCCAGTACTTC.

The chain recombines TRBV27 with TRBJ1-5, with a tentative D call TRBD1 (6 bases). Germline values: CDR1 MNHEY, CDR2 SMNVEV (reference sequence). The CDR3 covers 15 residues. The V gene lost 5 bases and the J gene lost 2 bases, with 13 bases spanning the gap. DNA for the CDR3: TGTGCCAGCAGTAGACAGGAAAGGGGCAATCAGCCCCAGCATTTT. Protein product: CASSRQERGNQPQHF.

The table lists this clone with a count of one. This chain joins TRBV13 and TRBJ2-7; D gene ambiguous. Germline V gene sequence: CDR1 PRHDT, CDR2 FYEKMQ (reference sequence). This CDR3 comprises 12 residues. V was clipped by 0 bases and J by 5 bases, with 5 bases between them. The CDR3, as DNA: TGTGCCAGCAGCTTAGGCAGGCACGAGCAGTACTTC. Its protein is CASSLGRHEQYF.

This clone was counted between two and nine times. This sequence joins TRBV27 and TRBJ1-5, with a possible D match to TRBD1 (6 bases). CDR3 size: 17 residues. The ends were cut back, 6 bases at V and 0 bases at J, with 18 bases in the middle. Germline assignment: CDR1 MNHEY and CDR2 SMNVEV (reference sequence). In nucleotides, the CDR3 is TGTGCCAGCAGGACAGGAGGAGGAAGGGTTAGCAATCAGCCCCAGCATTTT. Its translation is CASRTGGGRVSNQPQHF.

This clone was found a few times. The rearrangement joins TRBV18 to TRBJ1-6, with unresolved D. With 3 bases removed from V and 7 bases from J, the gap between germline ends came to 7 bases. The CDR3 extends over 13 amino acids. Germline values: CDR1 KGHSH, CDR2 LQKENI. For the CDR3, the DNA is TGTGCCAGCTCACCCGGACTGAATTCACCCCTCCACTTT. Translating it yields CASSPGLNSPLHF. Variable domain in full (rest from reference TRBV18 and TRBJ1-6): NAGVMQNPRHLVRRRGQEARLRCSPMKGHSHVYWYRQLPEEGLKFMVYLQKENIIDESGMPKERFSAEFPKEGPSILRIQQVVRGDSAAYFCASSPGLNSPLHFGNGTRLTVT.